Only one count was recorded for the clone carrying this TCR beta chain. Antigen unknown. V lost 5 bases and J lost 4; bases outside the gene matches: 10. The CDR3 has 16 amino acids. Germline loops: CDR1 MNHEY, CDR2 SMNVEV (reference sequence). This record belongs to a study of T-cell memory formation after mild COVID-19. Study conclusions and caveats: Mostly located in CM and EM were contracting CD4+ clones, with contracting CD8+ clones located in EMRA.

TCRdb analysed the 5' RACE reads with MiXCR anew, one entry per CDR3 protein. Of some 68,000 distinct CDR3 sequences in the sample, roughly a sixth are singletons; the top ten hold 30% to 35%. The chain joins TRBV27 to TRBJ2-2; 7 nucleotides match TRBD1. The sequence came from an adult woman who had mild COVID-19 (a few samples of this study predate the infection). Cell type and time point are not known. The sequencing input was PBMCs or a T cell subset sorted from them (not recorded which). The CDR3 region is CASSPWDSVGTGELFF. DNA for the CDR3: TGTGCCAGCAGTCCCTGGGACAGCGTGGGCACCGGGGAGCTGTTTTTT.